This T cell receptor beta chain appears in the sequencing data of a study of shared clonotypes between healthy human individuals. Positive CCR7 selection of CD45RO-negative cells yielded the naive CD8 cells, and terminally differentiated effector memory CD45RA+ cells were excluded. The repertoire was sequenced with immunoSEQ multiplex PCR; TCRdb's copy has only in-frame clones and lacks some. The data contain about 2 million clones, about 94% of them singletons. The CDR3 runs to 16 residues. The germline V gene encodes CDR1 MNHEY and CDR2 SVGAGI. The junction had 9 bases not matched to a gene; V was cut back by 6 bases and J by 4 bases.

Sample: naive CD8+ T cells sorted from blood. The rearrangement links TRBV6-5 to TRBJ2-1; 10 bases are shared with TRBD2. This receptor was obtained from a man between 18 and 29 years old in good health. The CDR3 is CASSYEASGGYNEQFF. The CDR3 DNA reads TGTGCCAGCAGCTACGAGGCTAGCGGGGGATACAATGAGCAGTTCTTC.